Each of the 27 T cell receptor beta chains below was sequenced from the same sample in a study of shared clonotypes between healthy human individuals. Some clones are missing from TCRdb's copy, which holds only in-frame ones; the method was immunoSEQ multiplex PCR. The top ten hold roughly 0.13% of the sample, which has roughly 2.4 million clones, approximately 95% seen once. Sample: naive CD4+ T cells sorted from blood. The sample's subset: CD45RA+ positively selected. These receptors were taken from a man between 18 and 35 years old in good health.

V and J are TRBV15 and TRBJ2-7; 13 positions match TRBD2. Germline CDR1 LNHNV, CDR2 YYDKDF (reference sequence). CDR3 length: 17 amino acids. J gave up 4 bases and V 4 bases, and 10 bases lay outside the gene matches. DNA of the CDR3: TGTGCCACCAGCAAGACGTTGGGACTAGCGGGAAAATACGAGCAGTACTTC. Translating gives CATSKTLGLAGKYEQYF.

The chain is built from TRBV19 and TRBJ1-5; perhaps TRBD1 as D (5 bases). The germline gives CDR1 LNHDA, CDR2 SQIVND (reference sequence). V dropped 0 bases and J dropped 2 bases, with 11 bases sitting between them. The CDR3 is 16 amino acids. The CDR3, as DNA: TGTGCCAGTAGTATAGATCGGGGGGATGGCAATCAGCCCCAGCATTTT. Encoded protein: CASSIDRGDGNQPQHF.

V is TRBV6-6 and J is TRBJ1-6; D gene ambiguous. The CDR3 extends over 14 amino acids. Germline values: CDR1 MNHNY, CDR2 SVGAGI (reference sequence). V lost 8 bases and J 0 bases, leaving 8 bases between the germline ends. In nucleotides, the CDR3 is TGTGCCAGCCCACGGAGCTCCTATAATTCACCCCTCCACTTT. The encoded protein is CASPRSSYNSPLHF.

This clone has a single count. V gene TRBV9 combines with J gene TRBJ2-4; 7 bases are a match to TRBD2. The germline V gene encodes CDR1 SGDLS and CDR2 YYNGEE. J gave up 6 bases and V 0 bases, and 3 bases lay outside the gene matches. The CDR3 is 14 residues long. CDR3 DNA sequence: TGTGCCAGCAGCGTAGATGGCGGGAGAAACATTCAGTACTTC. This codes for CASSVDGGRNIQYF.

V gene TRBV6-1 combines with J gene TRBJ1-1; D uncertain. The CDR3 runs to 13 residues. Deletions cut 6 bases from V and 2 bases from J, with 10 bases between. Germline lookup yields CDR1 MNHNS and CDR2 SASEGT. The CDR3 protein is CASSTRANTEAFF. The CDR3, as DNA: TGTGCCAGCAGCACTCGGGCAAACACTGAAGCTTTCTTT.

This chain joins TRBV6-5 and TRBJ2-1; a weak D match, TRBD1 (5 bases). This CDR3 comprises 15 residues. The ends were cut back, 6 bases at V and 0 bases at J, with 12 bases in the middle. Germline V gene sequence: CDR1 MNHEY, CDR2 SVGAGI. CDR3 nucleotides: TGTGCCAGCAGGGACACGTTAAGCTCCTACAATGAGCAGTTCTTC. It specifies CASRDTLSSYNEQFF.

The chain has TRBV10-1 and TRBJ1-2; D remains unclear. This CDR3 spans 16 amino acids. The ends were cut back, 0 bases at V and 0 bases at J, with 11 bases in the middle. Germline-derived CDR1 and CDR2 are WNHNN and SYGVQD (reference sequence). In nucleotides, the CDR3 is TGCGCCAGCAGTGAGTCGGGCAGACCCACTAACTATGGCTACACCTTC. It yields the protein CASSESGRPTNYGYTF.

This clone was observed a single time. V gene TRBV6-6 combines with J gene TRBJ1-4; 7 bases align to TRBD1. The CDR3 is made up of 14 amino acids. The germline V gene has CDR1 MNHNY and CDR2 SVGAGI (reference sequence). The J segment lost 7 bases and the V segment lost 8 bases, leaving 10 bases of the junction unmatched. CDR3 sequence: CASGARGQPEKLFF. DNA for the CDR3: TGTGCCAGCGGCGCACGGGGACAGCCTGAAAAACTGTTTTTT.

The J gene is TRBJ2-5, the V gene TRBV6-1; D remains unclear. V was clipped by 1 base and J by 7 bases, with 10 bases between them. CDR3 size: 13 residues. From germline, CDR1 is MNHNS and CDR2 SASEGT. CDR3 bases: TGTGCCAGCAGTGAAGGGCCTACGGTGACCCAGTACTTC. Protein sequence: CASSEGPTVTQYF.

This clone was recorded only once. The rearrangement joins TRBV5-6 to TRBJ1-1; D is undetermined. This CDR3 is built from 11 residues. Trimming cost V 5 bases and J 4 bases, with 6 bases left between them. Germline CDR1 and CDR2: SGHDT and YYEEEE. CDR3 loop: CASSQSTEAFF. CDR3 DNA: TGTGCCAGCAGTCAGAGCACTGAAGCTTTCTTT.

This clone appeared once. The CDR3 loop is CASSPPGRGNYGYTF. As DNA, the CDR3 is TGTGCCAGCAGCCCCCCGGGCAGGGGAAACTATGGCTACACCTTC. The chain carries TRBV9 and TRBJ1-2; D might be TRBD1 (6 bases). CDR3 size: 15 residues. Germline loops: CDR1 SGDLS, CDR2 YYNGEE. Trimming took 4 bases from V and 2 from J, leaving 15 bases between them.

This rearrangement joins TRBV7-9 to TRBJ2-7; tentative D call: TRBD2 (6 bases). The CDR3 sequence is 15 residues long. Germline V lookup: CDR1 SEHNR, CDR2 FQNEAQ (reference sequence). V was shortened by 5 bases and J by 6 bases, with 20 bases between the two germline ends. The CDR3 protein is CASSPRDSTFLEQYF. CDR3 coding DNA: TGTGCCAGCAGCCCCAGGGACTCGACGTTCCTCGAGCAGTACTTC.

This clone was seen only once. This chain uses TRBV7-2 with TRBJ2-7; 11 positions match TRBD1. Germline loops: CDR1 SGHTA, CDR2 FQGNSA. This CDR3 contains 16 residues. V shed 2 bases, J shed 4 bases, and the junction held 7 bases outside the gene matches. CDR3 nucleotide sequence: TGTGCCAGCAGCTTAAGGGGACAGGGGGGTTCGTACGAGCAGTACTTC. This translates into CASSLRGQGGSYEQYF.

The rearrangement uses TRBV5-1 and TRBJ2-7, with a tentative D call TRBD1 (5 bases). V was clipped by 1 base and J by 5 bases, with 13 bases between them. CDR3 length: 14 residues. Germline V CDR1 and CDR2: SGHRS, YFSETQ. The CDR3, as DNA: TGCGCCAGCAGCTTGAGGGTTGGGGCTGACGAGCAGTACTTC. Its translation: CASSLRVGADEQYF.

The chain links TRBV5-8 to TRBJ2-1; D perhaps matches TRBD1 (6 bases). Germline CDR1 reads SGHTS; CDR2 reads YDEGEE. The CDR3 loop spans 19 amino acids. Trimming took off 0 bases at V and 0 bases at J, with 19 bases between the two ends. CDR3 sequence (DNA): TGTGCCAGCAGCTTGGTCACAGGGTATCCCTCCAGCTCCTACAATGAGCAGTTCTTC. This codes for CASSLVTGYPSSSYNEQFF.

The V gene is TRBV25-1, the J gene TRBJ2-2; 9 bases agree with TRBD1. The CDR3 has 17 amino acids. V trimming: 3 bases; J trimming: 0 bases; junction bases outside the gene matches: 5. Germline V lookup: CDR1 MGHDK, CDR2 SYGVNS. The CDR3 here is CASSDLDRGTNTGELFF. CDR3 DNA sequence: TGTGCCAGCAGTGACCTGGACAGGGGAACGAACACCGGGGAGCTGTTTTTT.

Notes on this clone: Other DNA sequences in the same sample also yield this CDR3. The chain combines TRBV6-5 with TRBJ1-2, with 7 bases that match TRBD1. The CDR3 length is 13 residues. V lost 4 bases, J lost 5 bases, and 4 bases stayed unmatched. The germline gives CDR1 MNHEY, CDR2 SVGAGI. The CDR3 DNA follows: TGTGCCAGCAGTTCGACAGGGCCTTATGGCTACACCTTC. It codes for CASSSTGPYGYTF.

V is TRBV2 and J is TRBJ2-5, with D maybe TRBD1 (6 bases). Germline lookup yields CDR1 SNHLY and CDR2 FYNNEI. The CDR3 is made up of 15 amino acids. Trimming removed 4 bases from V and 4 bases from J, with 16 bases in between. The CDR3 here is CASSGVGGPRETQYF. CDR3 bases: TGTGCCAGCAGTGGGGTAGGGGGTCCTCGAGAGACCCAGTACTTC.

The chain carries TRBV7-9 and TRBJ2-1; D tentatively fits TRBD1 or TRBD2 (5 bases each). The CDR3 consists of 16 residues. The germline CDR1 and CDR2 sequences are SEHNR and FQNEAQ (reference sequence). The ends were cut back, 6 bases at V and 5 bases at J, with 20 bases in the middle. The CDR3 reads CASRAPGWLGDNEQFF. The CDR3 DNA is TGTGCCAGCAGGGCACCCGGCTGGTTGGGGGACAATGAGCAGTTCTTC.

This clone was counted once. CDR3 in amino acids: CASTRGLGETQYF. The CDR3 DNA is TGTGCCAGCACTAGGGGGCTAGGGGAGACCCAGTACTTC. V is TRBV28 and J is TRBJ2-5; 7 bases match TRBD1. The ends lost 7 bases at V and 5 bases at J; junction bases unmatched: 7. CDR3 length: 13 residues. Germline loops: CDR1 MDHEN, CDR2 SYDVKM.

This chain joins TRBV4-2 and TRBJ1-3, with D perhaps TRBD1 (6 bases). The CDR3 consists of 14 residues. With 6 bases removed from V and 4 bases from J, the gap between germline ends came to 13 bases. The germline V gene has CDR1 LGHNA and CDR2 YNFKEQ. CDR3 sequence: CASRTSGAGNTIYF. DNA for the CDR3: TGTGCCAGCAGGACCTCAGGGGCCGGAAACACCATATATTTT.

This rearrangement joins TRBV5-1 to TRBJ1-2; 9 nucleotides match TRBD1. Germline trimming cut 0 bases from V and 4 bases from J; bases unmatched to any gene: 4. The CDR3 spans 15 residues. The V gene's germline CDR1 is SGHRS and CDR2 YFSETQ. The CDR3 bases are TGCGCCAGCAGCTTGGACAGGGGGCCAATCTATGGCTACACCTTC. Its protein product is CASSLDRGPIYGYTF.

The V call is TRBV4-1, the J call TRBJ1-4; TRBD1 matches 8 bases. Germline assignment: CDR1 MGHRA and CDR2 YSYEKL. The CDR3 sequence is 18 residues long. Unmatched junction bases numbered 10, after V lost 4 bases and J lost 0 bases. The chain's CDR3 is CASSLSPGQVATNEKLFF. The CDR3 DNA reads TGCGCCAGCAGCCTCTCACCGGGACAGGTTGCAACTAATGAAAAACTGTTTTTT.

The genes are TRBV30 and TRBJ2-6; the D gene is possibly TRBD1 (6 bases). V was cut by 1 base and J by 2 bases, with 15 bases left in between. Germline V lookup: CDR1 GTSNPN, CDR2 SVGIG (reference sequence). This CDR3 comprises 17 residues. CDR3 sequence reads: CAWSGWTAFTGANVLTF. CDR3 sequence (DNA): TGTGCCTGGAGTGGATGGACAGCCTTCACTGGGGCCAACGTCCTGACTTTC.

The J gene is TRBJ1-4, the V gene TRBV5-1; the match to TRBD1 covers 8 bases. This CDR3 is 15 amino acids long. V dropped 0 bases and J dropped 7; count of bases not matched to a gene: 5. CDR1 is SGHRS, CDR2 YFSETQ, per germline. The CDR3 DNA reads as TGCGCCAGCAGCTTGGAGGACAGGGAGGGTGAAAAACTGTTTTTT. It yields the protein CASSLEDREGEKLFF.

The chain is built from TRBV5-1 and TRBJ2-7; 10 nucleotides match TRBD2. J gave up 1 base and V 1 base, and 8 bases lay outside the gene matches. The germline V gene has CDR1 SGHRS and CDR2 YFSETQ. The CDR3 runs to 17 residues. The CDR3 DNA sequence: TGCGCCAGCAGCTTGTTGCTAGCGGGAGTACCTTCCTACGAGCAGTACTTC. Amino acid sequence: CASSLLLAGVPSYEQYF.

V usage is TRBV6-1 and J usage is TRBJ2-5, with 8 nucleotides matching TRBD2. Germline trimming cut 4 bases from V and 5 bases from J; bases unmatched to any gene: 9. This CDR3 contains 15 residues. CDR1 is MNHNS and CDR2 is SASEGT in the germline V gene. Here the CDR3 DNA reads TGTGCCAGCAGTGCGCCGGGACTAGAGTCCGAGACCCAGTACTTC. Its translation: CASSAPGLESETQYF.